These T cell receptor beta chains were read from a single sample in a study of Graves' ophthalmopathy and Graves' hyperthyroidism. TCRdb re-derived calls from the multiplex PCR reads in MiXCR, one entry per CDR3 protein. Of around 1.1 million distinct CDR3 sequences in the sample, about two fifths were seen once. Sequencing was carried out using peripheral blood or thyroid tissue (not recorded which). These receptors were obtained from an adult man with Graves' hyperthyroidism. CDR3s include the opening cysteine and the closing phenylalanine or tryptophan. A D gene is named only where the DNA matches it firmly. Some rows have no size entry. The others give once, few or many, or a class for an expanded clone.

J	size	D	V	CDR3	DNA
TRBJ1-2	many	TRBD1	TRBV7-2	CASSLANRGQGGYTF	TGTGCCAGCAGCTTAGCAAACAGGGGGCAAGGTGGCTACACCTTC
TRBJ2-5	NA	NA	TRBV7-9	CASGGGTNAETQYF	TGTGCCAGCGGAGGGGGGACTAACGCAGAGACCCAGTACTTT
TRBJ2-7	NA	NA	TRBV4-1	CASTPGAGTYEQYF	TGCGCCAGCACCCCCGGCGCAGGGACCTACGAGCAGTACTTC
TRBJ2-7	NA	TRBD1	TRBV20-1	CSARDPGGLLYEQYF	TGCAGTGCTAGAGATCCAGGGGGCCTACTCTACGAGCAGTACTTC
TRBJ1-5	many	TRBD1	TRBV20-1	CSALDRGNQPQHF	TGCAGTGCATTGGACAGGGGTAATCAGCCCCAGCATTTT
TRBJ2-7	many	TRBD1	TRBV24-1	CATSDPGQAADEQYF	TGTGCCACCAGTGATCCGGGACAGGCGGCTGACGAGCAGTACTTC
TRBJ1-5	NA	NA	TRBV7-2	CASSPGPPGNQPQHF	TGTGCCAGCAGCCCCGGCCCTCCCGGCAATCAGCCCCAGCATTTT
TRBJ1-2	NA	TRBD1	TRBV10-3	CASSSPGQGASGYTF	TGTGCCAGCAGTTCACCGGGACAGGGCGCCAGTGGCTACACCTTC
TRBJ2-7	many	NA	TRBV11-2	CASSPLDTTYEQYF	TGTGCCAGCAGCCCGCTAGACACAACCTACGAGCAGTACTTC
TRBJ2-2	few	NA	TRBV5-6	CASSLGRGRSGELFF	TGTGCCAGCAGCTTGGGACGGGGGCGGAGCGGGGAGCTGTTTTTT
TRBJ1-4	NA	NA	TRBV5-4	CASSEIRGEKLFF	TGTGCCAGCAGCGAGATTAGAGGTGAAAAACTGTTTTTT
TRBJ2-7	NA	TRBD1	TRBV7-9	CASSWTGSNEQYF	TGTGCCAGCAGCTGGACAGGGAGCAACGAGCAGTACTTC
TRBJ1-2	many	NA	TRBV4-3	CASSQDRSYGYTF	TGCGCCAGCAGCCAAGATAGGAGCTATGGCTACACCTTC